These 15 T cell receptor beta chains share one sample of origin, sequenced in a study of regulatory T cells in long-lasting Graves disease. To make TCR beta libraries, researchers used iRepertoire HTBI primers and Arm-PCR of CDR3 regions. TCRdb analysed the multiplex PCR reads with MiXCR anew, one entry per CDR3 protein. The sample yields more than 450,000 distinct CDR3 sequences, around 12% seen once. The time point is: newly diagnosed GD, antithyroid drugs for less than 3 months. Extracted RNA from PBMCs served as the source of the TCR library. These data also formed part of another study, on T cells in Graves' hyperthyroidism and ophthalmopathy.

The sequencing used peripheral blood mononuclear cells (PBMCs), collected at new diagnosis, from a patient treated with antithyroid drugs. These receptors were taken from a young woman with Graves disease.

This clonotype turned up a few times. The genes are TRBV2 and TRBJ2-5, with 8 bases identical to TRBD2. V shed 3 bases, J shed 4 bases, and the junction held 4 bases outside the gene matches. Germline CDR1 SNHLY, CDR2 FYNNEI. The CDR3 sequence is 14 residues long. The CDR3 here is CASSDGGRTETQYF. CDR3 bases: TGTGCCAGCAGTGACGGCGGGAGGACAGAGACCCAGTACTTC.

This clonotype was observed a few times. The chain has TRBV5-8 and TRBJ2-7; D may correspond to TRBD1 or TRBD2 (7 bases each). The CDR3 contains 14 residues. The V end was cut by 3 bases, the J end by 2 bases, with 12 bases between. From germline, CDR1 is SGHTS and CDR2 YDEGEE. The CDR3 is CASSWEGATYEQYF. In nucleotides, the CDR3 is TGTGCCAGCAGCTGGGAGGGGGCGACCTACGAGCAGTACTTC.

This clonotype was found many times. This chain joins TRBV2 and TRBJ1-4; 7 nucleotides match TRBD1. J was trimmed by 0 bases and V by 6 bases; bases with no gene match: 4. CDR1 and CDR2 from the germline V gene are SNHLY and FYNNEI. This CDR3 contains 15 residues. The CDR3 DNA reads as TGTGCCAGCAGGGGCCAGGGGGCAACTAATGAAAAACTGTTTTTT. It is translated as CASRGQGATNEKLFF.

This clonotype occurred once. This may stem from a read error, because a much larger clone lies one nucleotide away. The gene calls are TRBV5-4 and TRBJ2-1, with a tentative D call TRBD2 (6 bases). The CDR3 consists of 16 residues. CDR1 SGHNT and CDR2 YYREEE come from the germline V gene (reference sequence). CDR3 protein: CASSLGTGVAYNEQCF. The CDR3 DNA reads TGTGCCAGCAGCTTGGGAACGGGAGTGGCATACAATGAGCAGTGCTTC. Combining the CDR3 with reference TRBV5-4 and TRBJ2-1 gives the whole variable domain ETGVTQSPTHLIKTRGQQVTLRCSSQSGHNTVSWYQQALGQGPQFIFQYYREEENGRGNFPPRFSGLQFPNYSSELNVNALELDDSALYLCASSLGTGVAYNEQCFGPGTRLTVL.

This clonotype was detected a few times. The chain joins TRBV7-6 to TRBJ1-4, with D unclear. The V gene's germline CDR1 is SGHVS and CDR2 FNYEAQ. This CDR3 has 15 amino acids. The germline V and J ends were trimmed by 1 base and 10 bases, with 16 bases remaining between them. The CDR3 is CASSLDGIAAGKLFF. In nucleotides, the CDR3 is TGTGCCAGCAGCTTAGATGGGATAGCCGCCGGAAAACTGTTTTTT.

This clonotype turned up a few times. The chain has TRBV9 and TRBJ2-1; a possible D gene is TRBD2 (5 bases). The CDR3 spans 13 residues. Trimming pared 4 bases from V and 10 bases from J, leaving 15 bases between. Germline CDR1 is SGDLS and CDR2 is YYNGEE. The CDR3 bases are TGTGCCAGCAGCTCATTCCGGGGTAACGAGCAGTTCTTC. It is translated as CASSSFRGNEQFF.

This clonotype was counted only a few times. The chain uses TRBV11-3 and TRBJ2-1; unclear D gene. This CDR3 contains 14 residues. CDR1 is SGHNT, CDR2 YENEEA, per germline. Trimming shortened V by 0 bases and J by 9 bases, and 12 bases separated the two germline ends. CDR3 residues: CASSLDPLEREQFF. CDR3 in DNA: TGTGCCAGCAGCTTAGACCCTCTAGAGCGTGAGCAGTTCTTC.

Notes on this clonotype: This clone may be a read error of a much larger clone one base away. The chain has TRBV7-8 and TRBJ1-1, with D unclear. This CDR3 region has 14 residues. Germline-derived CDR1 and CDR2 are SGHVS and FQNEAQ. Between the trimmed V and J ends, which lost 1 base and 5 bases, there was a span of 11 bases. DNA of the CDR3: TGTGCCAGCAGCTTAGTAACCAAAGGGACTGAAGCTTTCTTT. It translates to CASSLVTKGTEAFF.

This clonotype was detected ten times or more. The chain is built from TRBV2 and TRBJ2-3; tentative D call: TRBD1 (5 bases). From germline, CDR1 is SNHLY and CDR2 FYNNEI. The CDR3 extends over 14 amino acids. Trimming took off 1 base at V and 3 bases at J, with 8 bases between the two ends. The CDR3 is CASSEGQGTDTQYF. The CDR3 DNA sequence: TGTGCCAGCAGTGAAGGGCAGGGAACAGATACGCAGTATTTT.

This clonotype was counted at least ten times. This chain uses TRBV9 with TRBJ2-1; D call uncertain. CDR3 size: 15 residues. Germline V gives CDR1 SGDLS, CDR2 YYNGEE. V lost 0 bases and J 9 bases, leaving 16 bases between the germline ends. The CDR3 is CASSVEPIITSEQFF. CDR3 nucleotide sequence: TGTGCCAGCAGCGTAGAACCCATAATCACGAGTGAGCAGTTCTTC. Using reference TRBV9 and TRBJ2-1 for the parts outside the CDR3, the full variable domain is DSGVTQTPKHLITATGQRVTLRCSPRSGDLSVYWYQQSLDQGLQFLIQYYNGEERAKGNILERFSAQQFPDLHSELNLSSLELGDSALYFCASSVEPIITSEQFFGPGTRLTVL.

This clonotype was found many times. This chain connects TRBV15 to TRBJ1-1, with 7 nucleotides matching TRBD1. The CDR3 is 15 residues long. Losses at the gene ends were 5 bases for V and 3 bases for J; bases not matched to a gene: 9. Germline CDR1 LNHNV, CDR2 YYDKDF (reference sequence). For the CDR3, the DNA is TGTGCCACCAGCGGAGCGTGGGACAGCTACACTGAAGCTTTCTTT. Encoded protein: CATSGAWDSYTEAFF. Drawing the rest from reference TRBV15 and TRBJ1-1, the complete variable domain is DAMVIQNPRYQVTQFGKPVTLSCSQTLNHNVMYWYQQKSSQAPKLLFHYYDKDFNNEADTPDNFQSRRPNTSFCFLDIRSPGLGDTAMYLCATSGAWDSYTEAFFGQGTRLTVV.

This clonotype was found many times. The chain carries TRBV7-8 and TRBJ2-1; D call uncertain. Germline V gene sequence: CDR1 SGHVS, CDR2 FQNEAQ. This CDR3 has 13 amino acids. V lost 2 bases and J lost 4, with 6 bases in between. The CDR3 region is CASSLKSYNEQFF. CDR3 nucleotides: TGTGCCAGCAGCTTAAAGAGTTACAATGAGCAGTTCTTC.

Of note for this clonotype: At one boundary the junction diverges from the germline segment, which might be a read error. The CDR3 loop is CASSPPTGTRTTGELSF. CDR3 sequence (DNA): TGTGCCAGCAGCCCACCCACCGGGACTAGGACTACCGGGGAGCTGTCTTTT. The chain is built from TRBV11-2 and TRBJ2-2, with 8 positions matching TRBD2. CDR3 length: 17 amino acids. CDR1 is SGHAT, CDR2 FQNNGV, per germline. Full variable domain (missing parts from reference TRBV11-2 and TRBJ2-2): EAGVAQSPRYKIIEKRQSVAFWCNPISGHATLYWYQQILGQGPKLLIQFQNNGVVDDSQLPKDRFSAERLKGVDSTLKIQPAKLEDSAVYLCASSPPTGTRTTGELSFGEGSRLTVL.

This chain uses TRBV7-9 with TRBJ2-7; 7 nucleotides match TRBD1. The CDR3 covers 13 residues. Unmatched junction bases numbered 5, after V lost 3 bases and J lost 6 bases. Germline V gene data show CDR1 as SEHNR and CDR2 as FQNEAQ (reference sequence). This CDR3 reads CASSFDRVGEQYF. CDR3 bases: TGTGCCAGCAGCTTCGACAGGGTTGGCGAGCAGTACTTC. Full variable domain (rest looked up from reference TRBV7-9 and TRBJ2-7): DTGVSQNPRHKITKRGQNVTFRCDPISEHNRLYWYRQTLGQGPEFLTYFQNEAQLEKSRLLSDRFSAERPKGSFSTLEIQRTEQGDSAMYLCASSFDRVGEQYFGPGTRLTVT.

This clonotype was found a few times. The chain is built from TRBV4-1 and TRBJ2-1, with TRBD2 as a possible D gene (6 bases). Germline V gene data show CDR1 as MGHRA and CDR2 as YSYEKL. V dropped 0 bases and J dropped 2 bases, with 11 bases sitting between them. This CDR3 is built from 16 residues. CDR3 DNA: TGCGCCAGCAGCCAAGAGCTGGCGGGACCCTACAATGAGCAGTTCTTC. Its protein is CASSQELAGPYNEQFF.